The rows below give T cell receptor beta chains drawn from one sample of a study of T-cell memory formation after mild COVID-19. A single record per CDR3 protein comes from TCRdb applying MiXCR to the 5' RACE reads. Of roughly 170,000 distinct CDR3 sequences in the sample, 18% were seen once. Input material: PBMCs or a T cell subset sorted from them (not recorded which). The receptors come from a young man who had mild COVID-19 (a few samples of this study predate the infection). Cell type and time point are not known. Each CDR3 is given with its conserved first and last residue. A D gene is named only where the DNA matches it firmly. Clone size is given for some rows only: seen once, a few or many times, or a class if the clone is expanded.

d_gene,abundance,v_gene,j_gene,CDR3aa,CDR3nt
-,-,TRBV4-3,TRBJ1-2,CASIQTVGQKYGYTF,TGCGCCAGCATTCAGACGGTAGGACAGAAATATGGCTACACCTTC
-,few,TRBV6-2/TRBV6-3,TRBJ1-1,CASSYSMRREGNTEAFF,TGTGCCAGCAGTTACTCGATGCGTAGGGAGGGTAATACTGAAGCTTTCTTT
-,few,TRBV4-2,TRBJ2-2,CASRPPGRNTGELFF,TGTGCCAGCAGACCCCCCGGGAGGAACACCGGGGAGCTGTTTTTT
TRBD2,-,TRBV6-5,TRBJ2-3,CASSYSLAGALSTDTQYF,TGTGCCAGCAGTTACTCCCTAGCGGGGGCCCTAAGCACAGATACGCAGTATTTT
-,-,TRBV3-1,TRBJ1-1,CASSRGDTEAFF,TGTGCCAGCAGCCGAGGTGACACTGAAGCTTTCTTT
TRBD1,few,TRBV20-1,TRBJ1-2,CSAVGGFGGYTF,TGCAGTGCTGTAGGGGGCTTCGGTGGCTACACCTTC
TRBD1,few,TRBV5-1,TRBJ1-2,CASSLGTGDTYGYTF,TGCGCCAGCAGCCTCGGGACAGGGGATACCTATGGCTACACCTTC
-,-,TRBV7-2,TRBJ2-5,CASSLALVPQETQYF,TGTGCCAGCAGCTTAGCGCTAGTTCCTCAAGAGACCCAGTACTTC
-,many,TRBV11-2,TRBJ1-2,CASSLLSPRTANYGYTF,TGTGCCAGCAGCTTATTATCCCCCCGGACAGCCAACTATGGCTACACCTTC
TRBD2,-,TRBV6-1,TRBJ2-3,CASRAGLAVAPAYF,TGTGCCAGCAGAGCGGGACTAGCGGTCGCTCCCGCCTATTTT
-,-,TRBV4-3,TRBJ2-7,CASSREQGTPYEQYF,TGCGCCAGCAGCCGGGAACAGGGGACTCCCTACGAGCAGTACTTC
-,few,TRBV6-2/TRBV6-3,TRBJ1-1,CASSLNPGQNTEAFF,TGTGCCAGCAGTCTCAATCCCGGACAGAACACTGAAGCTTTCTTT
-,few,TRBV5-5,TRBJ1-2,CASSETSGYTF,TGTGCCAGCAGCGAGACTTCAGGCTACACCTTC
-,few,TRBV11-2,TRBJ1-2,CASSLSLGQAKSF,TGTGCCAGCAGCTTATCCCTCGGGCAGGCGAAGTCCTTC
-,few,TRBV6-5,TRBJ2-2,CASSQSGELFF,TGTGCCAGCAGCCAGTCCGGGGAGCTGTTTTTT
TRBD1,-,TRBV6-5,TRBJ2-1,CASSYSPGQGYNEQFF,TGTGCCAGCAGTTACTCTCCGGGACAGGGATACAATGAGCAGTTCTTC
TRBD1,-,TRBV7-2,TRBJ1-5,CASSLGGTGSVGQPQHF,TGTGCCAGCAGCTTGGGGGGGACAGGGTCCGTCGGTCAGCCCCAGCATTTT
TRBD1,few,TRBV6-2/TRBV6-3,TRBJ1-1,CATRGGPTEAFF,TGTGCCACCAGAGGGGGCCCCACTGAAGCTTTCTTT
-,-,TRBV11-2,TRBJ1-6,CASSFRPLGSPLHF,TGTGCCAGCAGTTTCAGACCCCTGGGTTCACCCCTCCACTTT
TRBD2,few,TRBV5-1,TRBJ2-5,CASSLDSGGLETQYF,TGCGCCAGCAGCTTGGACAGCGGGGGACTAGAGACCCAGTACTTC
TRBD1,few,TRBV7-3,TRBJ1-6,CASSLSHRGPNSPLHF,TGTGCCAGCAGCTTAAGCCACAGGGGGCCTAATTCACCCCTCCACTTT
TRBD2,few,TRBV5-6,TRBJ2-6,CASIPAGVSGANVLTF,TGTGCCAGCATCCCAGCGGGGGTCTCTGGGGCCAACGTCCTGACTTTC
TRBD1,-,TRBV12-3/TRBV12-4,TRBJ1-5,CASSRRTGGGQPQHF,TGTGCCAGCAGTAGACGGACAGGGGGAGGTCAGCCCCAGCATTTT
-,many,TRBV12-3/TRBV12-4,TRBJ1-1,CASTDTGTRFSAFF,TGTGCCAGCACCGATACCGGGACACGGTTTAGCGCTTTCTTT
-,-,TRBV9,TRBJ1-2,CASSAQVMDYGYTF,TGTGCCAGCAGTGCACAGGTTATGGACTATGGCTACACCTTC
TRBD1,many,TRBV5-1,TRBJ2-3,CASSSDRGSTDTQYF,TGCGCCAGCAGCTCCGACAGGGGAAGCACAGATACGCAGTATTTT
-,-,TRBV28,TRBJ1-3,CASSLGGGNTIYF,TGTGCCAGCAGTTTAGGGGGTGGAAACACCATATATTTT
-,few,TRBV6-5,TRBJ1-1,CASSYKGWGNTEAFF,TGTGCCAGCAGTTACAAGGGGTGGGGGAACACTGAAGCTTTCTTT
-,-,TRBV7-2,TRBJ2-5,CASSQGRPQETQYF,TGTGCCAGCAGCCAGGGACGGCCACAAGAGACCCAGTACTTC
-,few,TRBV4-1,TRBJ2-7,CASSQEGTRRGEQYF,TGCGCCAGCAGCCAAGAAGGGACTCGACGGGGGGAGCAGTACTTC
TRBD2,few,TRBV11-3,TRBJ2-5,CASSYSRAGVQETQYF,TGTGCCAGCAGCTACTCCCGGGCGGGGGTCCAAGAGACCCAGTACTTC
-,-,TRBV7-2,TRBJ2-1,CASSPSLAEQFF,TGTGCCAGCAGCCCTAGCCTTGCTGAGCAGTTCTTC
-,few,TRBV5-1,TRBJ1-1,CASSGGTTLTEAFF,TGCGCCAGCAGCGGCGGGACGACCCTCACTGAAGCTTTCTTT
-,many,TRBV5-1,TRBJ2-2,CASTGTNTGELFF,TGCGCCAGCACCGGGACCAACACCGGGGAGCTGTTTTTT
TRBD1,-,TRBV20-1,TRBJ1-1,CSARVAGDSGLYTEAFF,TGCAGTGCTAGAGTGGCCGGGGACAGTGGCCTCTACACTGAAGCTTTCTTT
-,-,TRBV16,TRBJ1-1,CASSQWSGTSAEAFF,TGTGCCAGCAGCCAATGGTCGGGCACGAGCGCTGAAGCTTTCTTT
-,-,TRBV12-3/TRBV12-4,TRBJ2-2,CASSFLGGTGELFF,TGTGCCAGCAGTTTTTTAGGCGGCACCGGGGAGCTGTTTTTT
-,-,TRBV3-1,TRBJ2-2,CASSQGGTGELFF,TGTGCCAGCAGCCAAGGCGGGACCGGGGAGCTGTTTTTT
-,-,TRBV20-1,TRBJ2-1,CSAYEQFF,TGCAGTGCCTATGAGCAGTTCTTC
-,many,TRBV7-2,TRBJ2-5,CASSFQGQETQYF,TGTGCCAGCAGCTTCCAGGGGCAAGAGACCCAGTACTTC
TRBD2,-,TRBV7-2,TRBJ2-1,CASSLGVWAAGGDEQFF,TGTGCCAGCAGCTTAGGAGTGTGGGCAGCGGGGGGGGATGAGCAGTTCTTC
-,many,TRBV7-8,TRBJ2-5,CASSLSRKETQYF,TGTGCCAGCAGCTTGAGTAGAAAAGAGACCCAGTACTTC
-,many,TRBV7-2,TRBJ2-3,CASSLLDTQYF,TGTGCCAGCAGCTTATTAGATACGCAGTATTTT
TRBD1,few,TRBV29-1,TRBJ2-1,CSVPRDRVSYNEQFF,TGCAGCGTGCCCCGGGACAGGGTCTCCTACAATGAGCAGTTCTTC
-,-,TRBV5-1,TRBJ2-4,CASREPTAKNIQYF,TGCGCCAGCAGAGAACCTACGGCCAAAAACATTCAGTACTTC
TRBD2,-,TRBV24-1,TRBJ2-3,CATSDGGGPNTDTQYF,TGTGCCACCAGTGATGGCGGGGGGCCCAACACAGATACGCAGTATTTT
TRBD1,-,TRBV7-2,TRBJ1-5,CASSPDRGQNQPQHF,TGTGCCAGCAGCCCGGACAGGGGGCAGAATCAGCCCCAGCATTTT
-,few,TRBV27,TRBJ2-3,CASSPWTDSTDTQYF,TGTGCCAGCAGTCCCTGGACAGATAGCACAGATACGCAGTATTTT